The 2 T cell receptor beta chains below all came from one sample that was sequenced in a study of shared clonotypes between healthy human individuals. Some clones are missing from TCRdb's copy, which holds only in-frame ones; the method was immunoSEQ multiplex PCR. Of over 2 million clones detected, about 95% appear once; the ten largest clones hold around 1.1%. Naivety among CD8 cells was defined by CD45RO negativity and positive CCR7 selection, thereby excluding terminally differentiated effector memory CD45RA+ cells. Specimen: naive CD8+ T cells sorted from blood. These receptors all come from a young man in good health.

This clone came up once. This chain uses TRBV28 with TRBJ1-6; a weak D match, TRBD1 (5 bases). Germline V CDR1 and CDR2: MDHEN, SYDVKM. V shed 6 bases and J shed 9 bases, with 21 bases lying between them. This CDR3 is built from 16 residues. The CDR3 spells CASSSQPPTVISPLHF. CDR3 DNA sequence: TGTGCCAGCAGCTCACAACCGCCGACAGTAATTTCACCCCTCCACTTT. Full variable domain (outside the CDR3, taken from reference TRBV28 and TRBJ1-6): DVKVTQSSRYLVKRTGEKVFLECVQDMDHENMFWYRQDPGLGLRLIYFSYDVKMKEKGDIPEGYSVSREKKERFSLILESASTNQTSMYLCASSSQPPTVISPLHFGNGTRLTVT.

V usage is TRBV2 and J usage is TRBJ2-4; D uncertain. Deletions cut 5 bases from V and 8 bases from J, with 4 bases between. The germline V gene has CDR1 SNHLY and CDR2 FYNNEI. This CDR3 contains 10 residues. The CDR3, as DNA: TGTGCCAGCAGTATAGACATTCAGTACTTC. Amino acid sequence: CASSIDIQYF.